These T cell receptor beta chains were read from a single sample in a study of blood T cell repertoires in COVID-19. Some clones are missing from TCRdb's copy, which holds only in-frame ones; the method was immunoSEQ multiplex PCR. The table includes 450,000 or so clones, approximately 90% detected once. Specimen: peripheral blood. Every receptor here comes from a woman aged 40 to 49 with COVID-19, enrolled during active disease. Both conserved end residues are part of each CDR3. Size tells how often a clone was seen (once, few, many) or the class of an expanded clone, and some rows leave it out.

V,size,length,J,CDR3
TRBV7-2,-,14,TRBJ2-7,CASSLRQIPYEQYF
TRBV6-5,-,13,TRBJ1-5,CASSTGGGQPQHF
TRBV14,-,14,TRBJ2-1,CASSRGGAYNEQFF
TRBV6-4,-,17,TRBJ2-2,CASSVLLGAGVSGELFF
TRBV27,-,14,TRBJ1-1,CASSRTPANTEAFF
TRBV27,-,15,TRBJ2-3,CASSHRAGSTDTQYF
TRBV4-3,-,14,TRBJ2-3,CASSQSSSTDTQYF
TRBV28,-,13,TRBJ1-5,CASSSAGNQPQHF
TRBV9,-,13,TRBJ1-4,CASSPDRNEKLFF
TRBV9,-,15,TRBJ1-3,CASSSGTADGNTIYF
TRBV5-1,-,15,TRBJ1-2,CASSRDRTPSHGYTF
TRBV20-1,-,11,TRBJ2-1,CSAPLSYEQFF
TRBV30,few,14,TRBJ2-7,CAWGGTSRTYEQYF
TRBV5-1,-,15,TRBJ2-7,CASSFGLTGAYEQYF
TRBV28,-,13,TRBJ1-2,CASSSDSQYGYTF
TRBV28,once,13,TRBJ1-1,CASSPQGRAEAFF
TRBV18,-,14,TRBJ2-2,CASSPPSNTGELFF
TRBV28,-,15,TRBJ1-2,CASSSSGTGTYGYTF
TRBV27,-,14,TRBJ2-7,CASSLLVAGGEQYF
TRBV7-2,once,18,TRBJ1-5,CASSGGTGGTYSNQPQHF
TRBV9,-,16,TRBJ2-2,CASSLQVPPNTGELFF
TRBV7-2,many,15,TRBJ2-2,CASSTRLAGRRELFF
TRBV4-3,-,16,TRBJ1-4,CASSQEGAGGTEKLFF
TRBV9,-,16,TRBJ2-1,CASSPHRGQGYNEQFF
TRBV5-5,-,12,TRBJ1-4,CASSGEDEKLFF
TRBV11-3,-,17,TRBJ2-1,CASSLEHLGIRHNEQFF
TRBV3-1/TRBV3-2,-,16,TRBJ1-1,CASSQLWGGANTEAFF
TRBV5-1,-,15,TRBJ1-1,CASSPGTAKNTEAFF
TRBV6-5,few,15,TRBJ2-1,CASSRTSGVNNEQFF
TRBV7-3,-,12,TRBJ2-3,CASSLGRDTQYF
TRBV9,-,15,TRBJ1-4,CASSVAGQGGEKLFF
TRBV29-1,few,13,TRBJ2-7,CSVEEDSSYEQYF
TRBV7-6,few,15,TRBJ1-1,CASSSTGGVHTEAFF
TRBV5-6,-,12,TRBJ2-1,CASISPRDEQFF
TRBV30,-,13,TRBJ1-5,CAWNSNSNQPQHF
TRBV27,once,15,TRBJ1-4,CASSKQGVRYEKLFF
TRBV5-4,-,13,TRBJ1-2,CASAPDRNYGYTF
TRBV28,-,14,TRBJ1-5,CASSVGTANQPQHF
TRBV14,-,16,TRBJ1-2,CASSQDLSGGNYGYTF